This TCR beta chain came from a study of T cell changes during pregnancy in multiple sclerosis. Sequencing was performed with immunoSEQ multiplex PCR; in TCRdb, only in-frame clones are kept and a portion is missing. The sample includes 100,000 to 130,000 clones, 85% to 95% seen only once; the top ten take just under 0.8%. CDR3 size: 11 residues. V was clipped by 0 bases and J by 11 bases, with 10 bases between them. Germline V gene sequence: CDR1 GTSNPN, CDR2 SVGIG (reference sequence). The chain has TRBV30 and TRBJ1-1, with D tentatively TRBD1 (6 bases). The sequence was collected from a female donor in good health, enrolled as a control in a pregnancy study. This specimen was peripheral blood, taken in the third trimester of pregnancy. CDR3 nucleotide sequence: TGTGCCTGGAGTGTGGGGGGGGCTGCTTTCTTT. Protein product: CAWSVGGAAFF. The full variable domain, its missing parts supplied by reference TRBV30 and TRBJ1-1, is SQTIHQWPATLVQPVGSPLSLECTVEGTSNPNLYWYRQAAGRGLQLLFYSVGIGQISSEVPQNLSASRPQDRQFILSSKKLLLSDSGFYLCAWSVGGAAFFGQGTRLTVV.